Described below is a single T cell receptor (beta chain) sequence and its context. This sample is drawn from a study of blood T cell repertoires in COVID-19. Whole-study context: Spain, Italy and the United States supplied samples that represented acute and convalescent COVID-19. T cells, B-cell-depleted T cells, or PBMCs provided the cDNA or gDNA that served as material.

The CDR3 has 16 amino acids. V was clipped by 4 bases and J by 0 bases; unmatched bases: 9. Germline V gene data show CDR1 as SGHRS and CDR2 as YFSETQ. In the original analysis: The assay estimated nucleated cells by amplifying reference gene primers. Only in-frame clones appear in the TCRdb table, and some are missing; sequencing was by immunoSEQ multiplex PCR. The V and J calls and the clone size are those of that table, but D and trimming were determined from the DNA. This sample has 200,000 to 250,000 clones, with roughly 80% found just once. The sample was peripheral blood. J is TRBJ2-7 and V is TRBV5-1, with TRBD2 matching over 8 bases. The receptor comes from a woman aged 80 or older with acute or convalescent COVID-19. Here the CDR3 DNA reads TGCGCCAGCAGCCCCCTGACTAGCGTCGTCTCCTACGAGCAGTACTTC. This encodes CASSPLTSVVSYEQYF.